A single sample is the source of the 10 T cell receptor beta chains below, sequenced in a study of cytomegalovirus exposure and HLA in healthy donors. PCR employed 60 Vbeta and 13 Jbeta primers. The method was immunoSEQ multiplex PCR; TCRdb's version includes in-frame clones alone and lacks a portion of them. The data show fewer than 200,000 clones, approximately 80% seen once. Source material: PBMCs. These receptors all come from a female donor in good health and CMV-seronegative.

In this sample, this clone turned up once. The rearrangement uses TRBV19 and TRBJ2-1; 10 nucleotides match TRBD2. Germline CDR1 and CDR2: LNHDA and SQIVND (reference sequence). The CDR3 totals 15 residues. The V segment lost 8 bases and the J segment 8 bases; nucleotides outside the gene matches: 12. The CDR3 DNA follows: TGTGCCAGTCGGGAGGGGTCTAGCGGGAGTGATGAGCAGTTCTTC. Its protein is CASREGSSGSDEQFF.

The chain joins TRBV30 to TRBJ1-4, with 7 bases that match TRBD1. Germline loops: CDR1 GTSNPN, CDR2 SVGIG (reference sequence). Trimming cost V 7 bases and J 1 base; bases outside gene matches: 3. This CDR3 contains 13 residues. The CDR3 is CASNRGTNEKLFF. As DNA, the CDR3 is TGTGCCTCGAACAGGGGAACTAATGAAAAACTGTTTTTT.

The chain couples TRBV5-5 to TRBJ2-7; unclear D gene. The CDR3 is 16 residues long. With 5 bases removed from V and 4 bases from J, the gap between germline ends came to 22 bases. Germline V gene sequence: CDR1 SGHKS, CDR2 YYEKEE (reference sequence). The CDR3 DNA sequence: TGTGCCAGCAGTAATTCCCAAGGTAGCAAGGTATACGAGCAGTACTTC. It translates to CASSNSQGSKVYEQYF.

The V and J genes are TRBV5-1 and TRBJ2-1; 8 bases are shared with TRBD2. The CDR3 is made up of 14 amino acids. Germline V lookup: CDR1 SGHRS, CDR2 YFSETQ. With 7 bases clipped from V and 8 bases from J, the junction kept 11 bases outside the gene matches. In nucleotides, the CDR3 is TGCGCCAGCTGCCCGGGACTAGTTTTGGATGAGCAGTTCTTC. This encodes CASCPGLVLDEQFF.

V and J are TRBV30 and TRBJ2-5, with 9 bases lining up with TRBD1. The assigned J gene may be wrong: the sequence end matches TRBJ2-7 better. CDR3 length: 17 amino acids. CDR1 and CDR2 from the germline V gene are GTSNPN and SVGIG (reference sequence). This CDR3 reads CAWSEYSPGQGPYEQYF. The CDR3 DNA is TGTGCCTGGAGCGAATATTCCCCGGGACAGGGACCTTACGAGCAGTACTTC.

The chain is built from TRBV28 and TRBJ1-1, with 7 bases that match TRBD1. This CDR3 has 14 amino acids. Looked up from germline, CDR1 is MDHEN and CDR2 is SYDVKM. V shed 7 bases, J shed 4 bases, and the junction held 9 bases outside the gene matches. In DNA form, the CDR3 reads TGTGCCAGCACTTCCGGGACAGTCGGCACTGAAGCTTTCTTT. Translating it yields CASTSGTVGTEAFF.

This clone appeared a few times. The chain recombines TRBV5-4 with TRBJ1-5, with D perhaps matching TRBD1 (5 bases). V lost 4 bases, J lost 2 bases, and 13 bases lay in between. CDR3 size: 15 residues. Per the germline V gene, CDR1 is SGHNT and CDR2 is YYREEE (reference sequence). The CDR3 here is CASSLEPGGNQPQHF. CDR3 bases: TGTGCCAGCAGCCTGGAACCGGGGGGCAATCAGCCCCAGCATTTT.

The rearrangement joins TRBV13 to TRBJ2-5; D unresolved. The CDR3 is 11 amino acids. V gave up 5 bases and J gave up 5 bases, with 6 bases separating them. Germline lookup yields CDR1 PRHDT and CDR2 FYEKMQ (reference sequence). This CDR3 reads CASSALETQYF. CDR3 coding DNA: TGTGCCAGCAGCGCGCTGGAGACCCAGTACTTC.

V gene TRBV19 combines with J gene TRBJ1-2; 7 bases align to TRBD1. This CDR3 has 13 amino acids. Unmatched junction bases numbered 4, after V lost 3 bases and J lost 6 bases. The germline V gene encodes CDR1 LNHDA and CDR2 SQIVND (reference sequence). CDR3 in DNA: TGTGCCAGTAGTATGAAGGGGGCGGATGGCTACACCTTC. Amino acid sequence: CASSMKGADGYTF.

This chain connects TRBV4-3 to TRBJ1-5; D unresolved. From germline, CDR1 is LGHNA and CDR2 YSLEER. CDR3 length equals 15 residues. Trimming shortened V by 0 bases and J by 2 bases, and 8 bases separated the two germline ends. The chain's CDR3 is CASSQDRHGNQPQHF. The DNA for the CDR3 is TGCGCCAGCAGCCAAGACAGGCATGGCAATCAGCCCCAGCATTTT.